This T cell receptor (beta chain) is from a study of blood T cell repertoires in COVID-19. Whole-study context: The origin of the acute and convalescent COVID-19 samples was the United States, Italy and Spain.

This CDR3 spans 12 amino acids. V dropped 4 bases and J dropped 6 bases, with 11 bases sitting between them. Germline CDR1 is SGHTS and CDR2 is YDEGEE. Per the original data handling: Scientists estimated how many nucleated cells there were by amplifying reference gene primers. The protocol was immunoSEQ multiplex PCR, while the TCRdb copy is restricted to in-frame clones and leaves out a portion. V and J calls and clone size are given by that table; D and trimming were obtained from the DNA. The sample lists about 180,000 clones, roughly 85% occurring once. The sample consisted of peripheral blood. The TCR was taken from a man in his fifties or sixties with acute or convalescent COVID-19. The chain joins TRBV5-8 to TRBJ2-7; D uncertain. CDR3 amino acids: CASSPVVREQYF. CDR3 sequence (DNA): TGTGCCAGCAGCCCCGTAGTCCGCGAGCAGTACTTC.